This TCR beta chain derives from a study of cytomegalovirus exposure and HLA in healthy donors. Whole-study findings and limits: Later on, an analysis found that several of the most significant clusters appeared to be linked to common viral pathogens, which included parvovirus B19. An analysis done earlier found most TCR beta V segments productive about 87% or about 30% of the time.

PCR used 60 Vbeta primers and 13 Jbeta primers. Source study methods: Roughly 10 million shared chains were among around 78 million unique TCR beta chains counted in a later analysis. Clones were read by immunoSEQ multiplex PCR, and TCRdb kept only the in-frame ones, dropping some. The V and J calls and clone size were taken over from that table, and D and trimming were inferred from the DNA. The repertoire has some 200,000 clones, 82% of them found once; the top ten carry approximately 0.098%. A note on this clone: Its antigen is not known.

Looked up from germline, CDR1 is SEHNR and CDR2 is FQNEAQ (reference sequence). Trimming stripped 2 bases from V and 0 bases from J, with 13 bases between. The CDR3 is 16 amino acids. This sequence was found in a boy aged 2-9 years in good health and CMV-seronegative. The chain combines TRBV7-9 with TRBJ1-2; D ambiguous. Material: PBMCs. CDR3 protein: CASSLWVGRTNYGYTF. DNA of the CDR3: TGTGCCAGCAGCTTATGGGTGGGCAGAACTAACTATGGCTACACCTTC.